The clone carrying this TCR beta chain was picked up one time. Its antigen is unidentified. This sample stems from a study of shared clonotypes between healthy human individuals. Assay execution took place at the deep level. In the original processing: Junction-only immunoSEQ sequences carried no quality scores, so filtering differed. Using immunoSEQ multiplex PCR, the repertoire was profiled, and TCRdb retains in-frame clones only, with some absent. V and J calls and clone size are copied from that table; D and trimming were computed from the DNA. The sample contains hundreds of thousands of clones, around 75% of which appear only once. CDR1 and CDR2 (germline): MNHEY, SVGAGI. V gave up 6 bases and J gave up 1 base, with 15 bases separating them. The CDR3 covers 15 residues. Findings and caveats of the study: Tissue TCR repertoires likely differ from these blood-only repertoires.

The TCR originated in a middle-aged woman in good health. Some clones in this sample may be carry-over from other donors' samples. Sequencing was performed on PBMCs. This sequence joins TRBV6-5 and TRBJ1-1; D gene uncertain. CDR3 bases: TGTGCCAGCAGGCCTTCCGCTCTCTCGAACACTGAAGCTTTCTTT. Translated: CASRPSALSNTEAFF.